Below are 30 T cell receptor beta chains sequenced from a single sample in a study of blood T cell repertoires in COVID-19. The method was immunoSEQ multiplex PCR; TCRdb's version includes in-frame clones alone and lacks a portion of them. The table lists about 200,000 clones, 85% of them singletons. Sequencing was performed on peripheral blood. The receptors were gathered from a man between 60 and 75 years old with COVID-19, enrolled during active disease.

The V and J genes are TRBV5-1 and TRBJ2-7; D not resolved. Germline V CDR1 and CDR2: SGHRS, YFSETQ. The CDR3 extends over 15 amino acids. The germline V and J ends were trimmed by 4 bases and 3 bases, with 17 bases remaining between them. The CDR3 loop is CASSLPGQQYYEQYF. The DNA of the CDR3 is TGCGCCAGCAGCCTCCCGGGTCAGCAATACTACGAGCAGTACTTC.

The chain carries TRBV11-2 and TRBJ2-5, with TRBD1 matching 8 bases. The CDR3 spans 17 residues. Per germline, CDR1 SGHAT and CDR2 FQNNGV. The V gene end was trimmed by 1 base and the J gene end by 4 bases; junction bases not matched to a gene: 11. The CDR3, as DNA: TGTGCCAGCAGCTTAGCCGACTACAGGGGGAGGCGAGAGACCCAGTACTTC. Residues: CASSLADYRGRRETQYF.

This clone was seen more than once but under ten times. The chain combines TRBV4-1 with TRBJ1-4; D unclear. In germline, CDR1 is MGHRA, CDR2 YSYEKL. The V and J ends lost 4 bases and 0 bases respectively, with 12 bases between them. This CDR3 is 16 amino acids long. CDR3 bases: TGCGCCAGCAGCCCAAAAACGAGAGCAACTAATGAAAAACTGTTTTTT. As protein: CASSPKTRATNEKLFF.

The V call is TRBV5-6, the J call TRBJ1-2; D might be TRBD1 (6 bases). This CDR3 has 14 amino acids. Germline CDR1 reads SGHDT; CDR2 reads YYEEEE. Trimming removed 4 bases from V and 4 bases from J, with 14 bases in between. CDR3 loop: CASSRRGGIYGYTF. DNA for the CDR3: TGTGCCAGCAGCCGACGAGGGGGAATCTATGGCTACACCTTC. Filled out from reference TRBV5-6 and TRBJ1-2, the complete variable domain reads DAGVTQSPTHLIKTRGQQVTLRCSPKSGHDTVSWYQQALGQGPQFIFQYYEEEERQRGNFPDRFSGHQFPNYSSELNVNALLLGDSALYLCASSRRGGIYGYTFGSGTRLTVV.

The rearrangement links TRBV19 to TRBJ2-5; TRBD1 might be the D (5 bases). Germline assignment: CDR1 LNHDA and CDR2 SQIVND (reference sequence). Trimming removed 5 bases from V and 4 bases from J, with 11 bases in between. The CDR3 runs to 13 residues. The DNA of the CDR3 is TGTGCCAGTAGTCCAGGGTTATCAGAGACCCAGTACTTC. Its protein product is CASSPGLSETQYF.

This chain links TRBV5-1 with TRBJ2-1; 9 bases are shared with TRBD2. With 7 bases clipped from V and 2 bases from J, the junction kept 4 bases outside the gene matches. Germline CDR1 is SGHRS and CDR2 is YFSETQ. The CDR3 is 14 residues long. The CDR3 nucleotides are TGCGCCAGCTTCGGGACTAGCCCCTACAATGAGCAGTTCTTC. As protein: CASFGTSPYNEQFF.

The chain has TRBV13 and TRBJ2-4; maybe TRBD1 (7 bases). Trimming took off 2 bases at V and 4 bases at J, with 15 bases between the two ends. Germline CDR1 reads PRHDT; CDR2 reads FYEKMQ (reference sequence). The CDR3 runs 16 residues. This CDR3 is CASSLYRRGQKNIQYF. Here the CDR3 DNA reads TGTGCCAGCAGCTTATATCGGAGGGGGCAGAAAAACATTCAGTACTTC. Variable domain in full (rest from reference TRBV13 and TRBJ2-4): AAGVIQSPRHLIKEKRETATLKCYPIPRHDTVYWYQQGPGQDPQFLISFYEKMQSDKGSIPDRFSAQQFSDYHSELNMSSLELGDSALYFCASSLYRRGQKNIQYFGAGTRLSVL.

The chain carries TRBV4-2 and TRBJ1-5; TRBD1 is a possible D gene (5 bases). Trimming took off 1 base at V and 2 bases at J, with 9 bases between the two ends. CDR3 length: 15 amino acids. Per the germline V gene, CDR1 is LGHNA and CDR2 is YNFKEQ. The CDR3 sequence is CASSQGQSGNQPQHF. The CDR3 coding sequence is TGTGCCAGCAGCCAAGGACAGAGTGGCAATCAGCCCCAGCATTTT.

The J gene is TRBJ2-7, the V gene TRBV30, with D perhaps matching TRBD1 (6 bases). The germline gives CDR1 GTSNPN, CDR2 SVGIG (reference sequence). V was pared by 0 bases and J by 3 bases, with 15 bases between. This CDR3 is 15 amino acids long. CDR3 loop: CAWSVRRTAYYEQYF. The CDR3 bases are TGTGCCTGGAGTGTACGAAGGACAGCATACTACGAGCAGTACTTC.

This clone was detected only once. V is TRBV5-1 and J is TRBJ1-4, with 7 bases fitting TRBD1. V lost 0 bases and J lost 1; bases outside the gene matches: 6. The CDR3 has 17 residues. CDR1 and CDR2 from the germline V gene are SGHRS and YFSETQ. This CDR3 is CASSLAFRGLTNEKLFF. The CDR3, as DNA: TGCGCCAGCAGCTTGGCCTTCAGGGGGTTAACTAATGAAAAACTGTTTTTT. The variable domain in full, with the rest retrieved from reference TRBV5-1 and TRBJ1-4, is KAGVTQTPRYLIKTRGQQVTLSCSPISGHRSVSWYQQTPGQGLQFLFEYFSETQRNKGNFPGRFSGRQFSNSRSEMNVSTLELGDSALYLCASSLAFRGLTNEKLFFGSGTQLSVL.

This clone was observed a handful of times. V is TRBV19 and J is TRBJ1-5; 8 nucleotides match TRBD1. The CDR3 has 16 residues. The V and J ends lost 2 bases and 0 bases, in that order; junction bases with no gene match: 3. CDR1 and CDR2 from the germline V gene are LNHDA and SQIVND (reference sequence). The DNA of the CDR3 is TGTGCCAGTAGTATACGGACAGGGAATAGCAATCAGCCCCAGCATTTT. It specifies CASSIRTGNSNQPQHF.

The CDR3 spells CASSILASYNEQFF. The CDR3 coding sequence is TGTGCCAGTAGTATACTAGCGAGCTACAATGAGCAGTTCTTC. V usage is TRBV19 and J usage is TRBJ2-1; TRBD2 might be the D (6 bases). CDR3 length: 14 residues. V gave up 2 bases and J gave up 3 bases, with 8 bases separating them. Germline V gives CDR1 LNHDA, CDR2 SQIVND (reference sequence).

The chain is built from TRBV19 and TRBJ2-1; D is possibly TRBD1 (5 bases). Germline CDR1 reads LNHDA; CDR2 reads SQIVND (reference sequence). V lost 6 bases to trimming and J lost 9 bases, with 21 bases between them. The CDR3 has 15 amino acids. The DNA for the CDR3 is TGTGCCAGTAGCCAAAAGCGACAGATCTCGGGTGAGCAGTTCTTC. Translated: CASSQKRQISGEQFF.

V gene TRBV7-2 combines with J gene TRBJ1-5, with 7 bases lining up with TRBD1. This CDR3 has 14 amino acids. The V gene's germline CDR1 is SGHTA and CDR2 FQGNSA. V was pared by 3 bases and J by 6 bases, with 5 bases of the junction left unmatched. The CDR3 sequence: CASSFDRVGQPQHF. As DNA, the CDR3 is TGTGCCAGCAGCTTTGACAGGGTAGGTCAGCCCCAGCATTTT.

The rearrangement joins TRBV7-2 to TRBJ1-1; D remains ambiguous. The CDR3 is 16 residues long. Germline lookup yields CDR1 SGHTA and CDR2 FQGNSA. Trimming took off 3 bases at V and 3 bases at J, with 17 bases between the two ends. The CDR3 region is CASSFRVKVVHTEAFF. In nucleotides, the CDR3 is TGTGCCAGCAGCTTCCGGGTAAAGGTCGTGCACACTGAAGCTTTCTTT.

The V and J genes are TRBV27 and TRBJ2-2; 9 bases are a match to TRBD1. Trimming at V came to 8 bases and at J to 4 bases, leaving 11 bases not matched to a gene. The CDR3 contains 16 residues. Germline V CDR1 and CDR2: MNHEY, SMNVEV (reference sequence). The CDR3: CASLPGGQGITGELFF. DNA for the CDR3: TGTGCCAGCCTCCCGGGGGGACAGGGAATCACCGGGGAGCTGTTTTTT.

This chain links TRBV30 with TRBJ1-2; 9 bases fit TRBD1. The germline V gene encodes CDR1 GTSNPN and CDR2 SVGIG (reference sequence). Unmatched junction bases numbered 4, after V lost 0 bases and J lost 5 bases. This CDR3 is built from 14 residues. This chain's CDR3 is CAWSVPGTGYGYTF. DNA for the CDR3: TGTGCCTGGAGTGTTCCCGGGACAGGGTATGGCTACACCTTC.

The chain employs TRBV11-2 and TRBJ1-3; 8 nucleotides align to TRBD1. The CDR3 contains 15 residues. V trimming: 2 bases; J trimming: 2 bases; junction bases outside the gene matches: 2. From germline, CDR1 is SGHAT and CDR2 FQNNGV. CDR3 nucleotides: TGTGCCAGCAGCTTACAGGACAGGGCTGGAAACACCATATATTTT. It encodes CASSLQDRAGNTIYF.

CDR3: CASSERGRVAEAFF. CDR3 sequence (DNA): TGTGCCAGCAGTGAAAGGGGGCGCGTCGCTGAAGCTTTCTTT. This chain links TRBV6-1 with TRBJ1-1, with 7 bases identical to TRBD1. This CDR3 has 14 amino acids. CDR1 MNHNS and CDR2 SASEGT come from the germline V gene. Trimming took 2 bases from V and 6 from J; bases not matched to a gene: 6.

The rearrangement joins TRBV7-9 to TRBJ1-4; D call uncertain. Trimming stripped 1 base from V and 7 bases from J, with 10 bases between. Germline V gene sequence: CDR1 SEHNR, CDR2 FQNEAQ (reference sequence). CDR3 length equals 14 residues. CDR3 in DNA: TGTGCCAGCAGCTTAGGGTTCGGCGGTGAAAAACTGTTTTTT. It encodes CASSLGFGGEKLFF.

The rearrangement joins TRBV30 to TRBJ1-4, with a tentative D call TRBD1 (6 bases). V was cut by 4 bases and J by 5 bases, with 14 bases left in between. Germline V gene sequence: CDR1 GTSNPN, CDR2 SVGIG (reference sequence). This CDR3 is built from 14 residues. The CDR3 is CAWTRGGGNEKLFF. CDR3 DNA sequence: TGTGCCTGGACTCGAGGGGGAGGGAATGAAAAACTGTTTTTT.

The chain recombines TRBV30 with TRBJ1-3, with D perhaps TRBD1 (5 bases). V dropped 2 bases and J dropped 3 bases, with 17 bases sitting between them. The germline gives CDR1 GTSNPN, CDR2 SVGIG (reference sequence). The length of the CDR3 is 16 residues. The CDR3 DNA reads as TGTGCCTGGAGTTCCCTCACCGGGCAGGGTGGAAACACCATATATTTT. Amino acid sequence: CAWSSLTGQGGNTIYF.

The rearrangement uses TRBV15 and TRBJ1-1; no clear D gene. The length of the CDR3 is 14 residues. V was pared by 0 bases and J by 3 bases, with 8 bases between. Germline-derived CDR1 and CDR2 are LNHNV and YYDKDF (reference sequence). CDR3 DNA sequence: TGTGCCACCAGCAGAGATTTCCTAGACACTGAAGCTTTCTTT. The encoded protein is CATSRDFLDTEAFF.

This sequence joins TRBV6-5 and TRBJ2-5, with 7 bases matching TRBD1. Germline values: CDR1 MNHEY, CDR2 SVGAGI. The V and J ends lost 2 bases and 2 bases, in that order; junction bases with no gene match: 2. The CDR3 sequence is 14 residues long. DNA of the CDR3: TGTGCCAGCAGTTACGTGACAGGGCAAGAGACCCAGTACTTC. Residues: CASSYVTGQETQYF.

V is TRBV6-4 and J is TRBJ1-2; 8 bases are shared with TRBD1. Germline V gene data show CDR1 as MRHNA and CDR2 as SNTAGT. The J segment lost 3 bases and the V segment lost 5 bases, leaving 8 bases of the junction unmatched. The CDR3 runs to 15 residues. CDR3 in amino acids: CASSFSDRGDYGYTF. The CDR3 DNA reads TGTGCCAGCAGTTTTTCCGACAGGGGTGACTATGGCTACACCTTC.

CDR3 DNA sequence: TGTGCCAGCAGCTTAGAAGCCCGCGCCGTCGGCGAGCAGTACTTC. Translated: CASSLEARAVGEQYF. This chain links TRBV7-2 with TRBJ2-7; D gene uncertain. Germline values: CDR1 SGHTA, CDR2 FQGNSA. The CDR3 extends over 15 amino acids. Trimming left V 1 base short and J 6 bases short, with 16 bases between.

The V call is TRBV19, the J call TRBJ2-7, with D possibly TRBD2 on 6 matching bases. V was shortened by 6 bases and J by 0 bases, with 15 bases between the two germline ends. Germline V gives CDR1 LNHDA, CDR2 SQIVND (reference sequence). This CDR3 contains 15 residues. This CDR3 is CASSQPTGLSYEQYF. As DNA, the CDR3 is TGTGCCAGTAGCCAACCAACGGGACTCTCCTACGAGCAGTACTTC.

The gene calls are TRBV19 and TRBJ2-1, with D perhaps matching TRBD2 (6 bases). Germline CDR1 LNHDA, CDR2 SQIVND (reference sequence). V was pared by 3 bases and J by 0 bases, with 12 bases between. The CDR3 runs to 16 residues. Written as DNA, the CDR3 is TGTGCCAGTAGTATCGGCGGGACTTACTCCTACAATGAGCAGTTCTTC. Translated, it gives CASSIGGTYSYNEQFF.

This chain links TRBV11-2 with TRBJ1-2; 11 bases are a match to TRBD1. The CDR3 contains 15 residues. The V gene's germline CDR1 is SGHAT and CDR2 FQNNGV. Trimming removed 1 base from V and 4 bases from J; junction bases left unmatched: 2. The CDR3 sequence: CASSLGGTGGYGYTF. CDR3 in DNA: TGTGCCAGCAGCTTAGGCGGGACAGGGGGCTATGGCTACACCTTC.

The chain links TRBV5-6 to TRBJ1-2; 10 bases are a match to TRBD1. Germline CDR1 is SGHDT and CDR2 is YYEEEE. The CDR3 runs to 16 residues. Germline trimming cut 0 bases from V and 8 bases from J; bases unmatched to any gene: 10. CDR3 sequence: CASSLARGGTGEGYTF. CDR3 nucleotide sequence: TGTGCCAGCAGCTTGGCGAGGGGTGGGACAGGGGAGGGCTACACCTTC.